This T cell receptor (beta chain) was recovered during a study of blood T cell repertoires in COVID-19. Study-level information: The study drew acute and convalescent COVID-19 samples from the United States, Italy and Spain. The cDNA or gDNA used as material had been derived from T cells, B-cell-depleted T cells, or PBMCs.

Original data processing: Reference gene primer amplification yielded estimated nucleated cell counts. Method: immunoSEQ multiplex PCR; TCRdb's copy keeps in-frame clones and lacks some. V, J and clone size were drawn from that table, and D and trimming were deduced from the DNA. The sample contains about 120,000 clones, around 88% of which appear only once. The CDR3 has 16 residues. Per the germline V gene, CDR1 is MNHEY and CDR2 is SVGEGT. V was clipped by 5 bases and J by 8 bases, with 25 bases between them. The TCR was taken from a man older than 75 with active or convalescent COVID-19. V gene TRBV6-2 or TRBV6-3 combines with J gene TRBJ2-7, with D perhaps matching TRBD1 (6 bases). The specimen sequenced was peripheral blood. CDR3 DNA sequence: TGTGCCAGCAGTCTTAACATGGGGGCAGGTTTTTTGAAGCAGTACTTC. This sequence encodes CASSLNMGAGFLKQYF.